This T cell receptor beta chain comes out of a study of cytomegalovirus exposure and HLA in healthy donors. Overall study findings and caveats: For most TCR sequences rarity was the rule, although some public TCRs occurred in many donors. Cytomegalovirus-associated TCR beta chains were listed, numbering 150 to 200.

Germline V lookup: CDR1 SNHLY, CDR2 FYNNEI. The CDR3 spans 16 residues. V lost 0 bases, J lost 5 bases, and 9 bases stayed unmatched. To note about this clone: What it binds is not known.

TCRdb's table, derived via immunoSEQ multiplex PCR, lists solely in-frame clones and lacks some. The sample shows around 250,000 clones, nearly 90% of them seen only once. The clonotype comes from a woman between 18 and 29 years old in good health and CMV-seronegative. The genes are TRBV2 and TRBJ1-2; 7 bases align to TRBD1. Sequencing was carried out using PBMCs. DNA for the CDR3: TGTGCCAGCAGTGAAGCGCTTCGGACAGGTCCGTATGGCTACACCTTC. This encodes CASSEALRTGPYGYTF.